The 24 T cell receptor beta chains reported below all come from one sample, sequenced in a study of beta chain features in type 1 diabetes. Study-level points and caveats: Within each of all four CD4+ subsets, Type 1 diabetes patients had TCRB CDR3s that were moderately but significantly shorter.

What these receptors recognize is not known. Expressed TCRB transcripts got sequenced, as all isolated RNA was reverse transcribed. Some clones are missing from TCRdb's copy, which holds only in-frame ones; the method was immunoSEQ multiplex PCR. Here the sample spans almost 350,000 clones, 9.3% being singletons. The sequenced sample consisted of central memory CD4+ T cells from blood. The receptors derive from a man aged 25 to 40 with type 1 diabetes.

This chain uses TRBV5-1 with TRBJ2-1, with 15 bases that match TRBD2. The V gene's germline CDR1 is SGHRS and CDR2 YFSETQ. The CDR3 covers 13 residues. After removal of 2 bases from V and 16 bases from J, the junction contained 4 bases not matched to a gene. The CDR3 sequence: CASSFGTSGGLFF. The CDR3 bases are TGCGCCAGCAGCTTCGGGACTAGCGGGGGGTTATTCTTC.

This clone was observed a handful of times. The rearrangement uses TRBV4-3 and TRBJ2-5; D assignment may be TRBD1 or TRBD2 (5 bases each). Per the germline V gene, CDR1 is LGHNA and CDR2 is YSLEER. V was shortened by 0 bases and J by 0 bases, with 14 bases between the two germline ends. This CDR3 has 17 amino acids. The CDR3 loop is CASSQDRGWEYQETQYF. In DNA, the CDR3 is TGCGCCAGCAGCCAAGATAGGGGCTGGGAGTACCAAGAGACCCAGTACTTC.

This clone occurred a few times. This sequence joins TRBV7-8 and TRBJ1-2; D not resolved. Trimming shortened V by 5 bases and J by 11 bases, and 15 bases separated the two germline ends. CDR3 length equals 12 residues. Germline V gives CDR1 SGHVS, CDR2 FQNEAQ. The CDR3 reads CASSPLRQSYTF. The CDR3 nucleotides are TGTGCCAGCAGCCCTCTTAGGCAGAGTTACACCTTC. Using reference TRBV7-8 and TRBJ1-2 for the parts outside the CDR3, the full variable domain is GAGVSQSPRYKVAKRGQDVALRCDPISGHVSLFWYQQALGQGPEFLTYFQNEAQLDKSGLPSDRFFAERPEGSVSTLKIQRTQQEDSAVYLCASSPLRQSYTFGSGTRLTVV.

J is TRBJ2-3 and V is TRBV30, with TRBD1 identical over 12 bases. Germline V gene sequence: CDR1 GTSNPN, CDR2 SVGIG (reference sequence). This CDR3 has 15 residues. J was trimmed by 3 bases and V by 5 bases; bases with no gene match: 6. CDR3 amino acids: CAWDRDRGPTDTQYF. CDR3 sequence (DNA): TGTGCCTGGGACCGGGACAGGGGGCCGACAGATACGCAGTATTTT.

This clone was observed at least ten times. Different DNA sequences within this sample yield the same CDR3. The rearrangement links TRBV19 to TRBJ2-7, with D perhaps matching TRBD2 (6 bases). CDR1 and CDR2 (germline): LNHDA, SQIVND (reference sequence). V lost 8 bases to trimming and J lost 3 bases, with 14 bases between them. This CDR3 contains 13 residues. The CDR3 loop reads CASSRQGGYEQYF. The CDR3 coding sequence is TGTGCCAGTTCGAGGCAGGGAGGCTACGAGCAGTACTTC.

The sample holds many counts of this clone. V is TRBV13 and J is TRBJ2-1; D call uncertain. The CDR3 is 15 residues long. Trimming shortened V by 4 bases and J by 0 bases, and 10 bases separated the two germline ends. Germline-derived CDR1 and CDR2 are PRHDT and FYEKMQ (reference sequence). The CDR3 here is CASSSAPSSYNEQFF. The CDR3 bases are TGTGCCAGCAGCTCAGCTCCGAGCTCCTACAATGAGCAGTTCTTC.

This clone occurred a few times. The chain carries TRBV7-2 and TRBJ1-2; unclear D gene. Germline V gene data show CDR1 as SGHTA and CDR2 as FQGNSA. V lost 2 bases, J lost 4 bases, and 11 bases lay in between. CDR3 length: 14 residues. The CDR3 DNA is TGTGCCAGCAGCTTATTACTCCAGAGCTATGGCTACACCTTC. Amino acid sequence: CASSLLLQSYGYTF.

This clone was found many times. The J gene is TRBJ1-4, the V gene TRBV10-3, with 7 bases fitting TRBD1. This CDR3 contains 15 residues. Trimming at V came to 10 bases and at J to 0 bases, leaving 8 bases not matched to a gene. The germline CDR1 and CDR2 sequences are ENHRY and SYGVKD. The DNA of the CDR3 is TGTGCCACCGGGGACAGCACTGCAACTAATGAAAAACTGTTTTTT. This sequence encodes CATGDSTATNEKLFF.

The chain uses TRBV6-5 and TRBJ2-7; tentative D call: TRBD1 (5 bases). From germline, CDR1 is MNHEY and CDR2 SVGAGI. The length of the CDR3 is 13 residues. Trimming removed 6 bases from V and 6 bases from J, with 15 bases in between. For the CDR3, the DNA is TGTGCCAGCAGGGAACACACAGGTGTCGAGCAGTACTTC. Its translation is CASREHTGVEQYF.

In its sample, this clone was seen a few times. J is TRBJ2-7 and V is TRBV4-1, with D possibly matching TRBD2 (5 bases). The CDR3 has 16 residues. The V and J ends lost 0 bases and 4 bases respectively, with 16 bases between them. CDR1 is MGHRA and CDR2 is YSYEKL in the germline V gene. CDR3 residues: CASSQEPPGSSYEQYF. CDR3 in DNA: TGCGCCAGCAGCCAAGAACCACCGGGATCAAGTTACGAGCAGTACTTC.

This clone was counted between two and nine times. This chain joins TRBV9 and TRBJ2-4; D not certain. Germline-derived CDR1 and CDR2 are SGDLS and YYNGEE. V was trimmed by 3 bases and J by 9 bases, leaving 13 bases between them. This CDR3 spans 13 amino acids. This chain's CDR3 is CASSERDDGIQYF. In DNA, the CDR3 is TGTGCCAGCAGCGAGCGAGACGACGGCATTCAGTACTTC.

This clone was seen a few times. The chain employs TRBV4-3 and TRBJ2-2; TRBD2 matches 7 bases. The CDR3 length is 15 residues. With V trimmed by 4 bases and J by 7 bases, 9 bases remained unmatched. Germline V gives CDR1 LGHNA, CDR2 YSLEER. The CDR3 DNA follows: TGCGCCAGCAGCCCGGGGAGGGGAGGGGACGGGGAGCTGTTTTTT. Protein product: CASSPGRGGDGELFF.

The V and J genes are TRBV10-3 and TRBJ1-6; D ambiguous. This CDR3 region has 14 residues. Deletions cut 4 bases from V and 10 bases from J, with 14 bases between. Germline values: CDR1 ENHRY, CDR2 SYGVKD. CDR3 in amino acids: CAISGDSGESPLHF. DNA for the CDR3: TGTGCCATCAGTGGTGACTCGGGCGAATCACCCCTCCACTTT.

The chain recombines TRBV5-6 with TRBJ2-6, with D possibly being TRBD2 (6 bases). The V end was cut by 4 bases, the J end by 2 bases, with 16 bases between. This CDR3 comprises 17 residues. The germline V gene encodes CDR1 SGHDT and CDR2 YYEEEE. The CDR3 loop is CASSRYGGAAGANVLTF. As DNA, the CDR3 is TGTGCCAGCAGCCGATACGGAGGGGCGGCTGGGGCCAACGTCCTGACTTTC.

This chain uses TRBV15 with TRBJ1-3, with 8 bases identical to TRBD1. The CDR3 is 15 residues long. Germline V gene sequence: CDR1 LNHNV, CDR2 YYDKDF (reference sequence). The V and J ends lost 5 bases and 2 bases, in that order; junction bases with no gene match: 5. The CDR3, as DNA: TGTGCCACCAGCGTGGGACAGGCGACTGGAAACACCATATATTTT. It yields the protein CATSVGQATGNTIYF. Full variable domain (rest looked up from reference TRBV15 and TRBJ1-3): DAMVIQNPRYQVTQFGKPVTLSCSQTLNHNVMYWYQQKSSQAPKLLFHYYDKDFNNEADTPDNFQSRRPNTSFCFLDIRSPGLGDTAMYLCATSVGQATGNTIYFGEGSWLTVV.

This clone was counted only a few times. This chain joins TRBV18 and TRBJ2-5; possibly TRBD2 for D (5 bases). V was trimmed by 0 bases and J by 5 bases, leaving 10 bases between them. The V gene's germline CDR1 is KGHSH and CDR2 LQKENI. The CDR3 has 14 residues. CDR3 nucleotides: TGTGCCAGCTCACCACCCGGGGATCTGGAGACCCAGTACTTC. Translation gives CASSPPGDLETQYF.

Worth noting for this clone: A junction boundary mismatches the germline segment, possibly from a read error. The chain couples TRBV11-2 to TRBJ2-1; D ambiguous. The CDR3 length is 12 residues. Germline assignment: CDR1 SGHAT and CDR2 FQNNGV. CDR3 sequence: CASSLEGSIPLF. For the CDR3, the DNA is TGTGCCAGCAGCTTAGAGGGTAGTATCCCCCTCTTC.

The CDR3 protein is CAISDGDRAYEQYF. The CDR3 coding sequence is TGTGCCATCAGTGACGGGGACAGGGCCTACGAGCAGTACTTC. This sequence joins TRBV10-3 and TRBJ2-7, with 9 nucleotides matching TRBD1. J was trimmed by 2 bases and V by 3 bases; bases with no gene match: 2. Germline V gene sequence: CDR1 ENHRY, CDR2 SYGVKD. This CDR3 is built from 14 residues.

This clone showed up just a few times. The chain uses TRBV23-1 and TRBJ2-7; D is perhaps TRBD1 (7 bases). TRBV23-1 is identified as an open reading frame with a role that is uncertain. This CDR3 has 16 residues. V was trimmed by 7 bases and J by 1 base, leaving 20 bases between them. This chain's CDR3 is CASTTPGGQRSYEQYF. CDR3 DNA sequence: TGCGCCAGCACTACCCCCGGGGGACAGAGATCCTACGAGCAGTACTTC.

The table lists this clone with many counts. V usage is TRBV7-9 and J usage is TRBJ2-3, with 7 bases fitting TRBD2. V shed 3 bases and J 0 bases; nucleotides not matched to a gene: 6. From germline, CDR1 is SEHNR and CDR2 FQNEAQ (reference sequence). The CDR3 spans 16 residues. This CDR3 reads CASSFGTGGSTDTQYF. DNA for the CDR3: TGTGCCAGCAGCTTCGGGACGGGGGGAAGCACAGATACGCAGTATTTT.

Notes on this clone: Different DNA sequences within this sample yield the same CDR3. CDR3 residues: CASTKTSGETQYF. CDR3 nucleotide sequence: TGTGCCAGCACCAAGACTAGCGGGGAGACCCAGTACTTC. The rearrangement links TRBV7-2 to TRBJ2-5; 10 bases align to TRBD2. Per germline, CDR1 SGHTA and CDR2 FQGNSA. V lost 7 bases and J lost 5; bases outside the gene matches: 4. The CDR3 extends over 13 amino acids.

The chain couples TRBV30 to TRBJ2-7, with D maybe TRBD1 (6 bases). Germline CDR1 is GTSNPN and CDR2 is SVGIG (reference sequence). The CDR3 runs 13 residues. V lost 4 bases to trimming and J lost 4 bases, with 14 bases between them. In DNA form, the CDR3 reads TGTGCCTGGAATCCAACAGGGAAATACGAGCAGTACTTC. Its translation: CAWNPTGKYEQYF.

There are many counts of this clone. This sample includes further DNA sequences coding for the same CDR3. The rearrangement links TRBV18 to TRBJ2-5; the D gene is possibly TRBD1 (5 bases). The CDR3 contains 13 residues. In germline, CDR1 is KGHSH, CDR2 LQKENI. V was shortened by 3 bases and J by 3 bases, with 8 bases between the two germline ends. The DNA of the CDR3 is TGTGCCAGCTCACCTCAGGGAAAAGAGACCCAGTACTTC. Protein product: CASSPQGKETQYF. The whole variable domain, remainder taken from reference TRBV18 and TRBJ2-5, is NAGVMQNPRHLVRRRGQEARLRCSPMKGHSHVYWYRQLPEEGLKFMVYLQKENIIDESGMPKERFSAEFPKEGPSILRIQQVVRGDSAAYFCASSPQGKETQYFGPGTRLLVL.

This clone was observed a few times. The chain links TRBV4-3 to TRBJ2-7; D is perhaps TRBD1 (6 bases). CDR1 and CDR2 from the germline V gene are LGHNA and YSLEER. V was cut by 1 base and J by 3 bases, with 16 bases left in between. The CDR3 has 16 residues. The CDR3 nucleotides are TGCGCCAGCAGCCAAGCGGCAGGGGCCTATTACTACGAGCAGTACTTC. Its translation: CASSQAAGAYYYEQYF.